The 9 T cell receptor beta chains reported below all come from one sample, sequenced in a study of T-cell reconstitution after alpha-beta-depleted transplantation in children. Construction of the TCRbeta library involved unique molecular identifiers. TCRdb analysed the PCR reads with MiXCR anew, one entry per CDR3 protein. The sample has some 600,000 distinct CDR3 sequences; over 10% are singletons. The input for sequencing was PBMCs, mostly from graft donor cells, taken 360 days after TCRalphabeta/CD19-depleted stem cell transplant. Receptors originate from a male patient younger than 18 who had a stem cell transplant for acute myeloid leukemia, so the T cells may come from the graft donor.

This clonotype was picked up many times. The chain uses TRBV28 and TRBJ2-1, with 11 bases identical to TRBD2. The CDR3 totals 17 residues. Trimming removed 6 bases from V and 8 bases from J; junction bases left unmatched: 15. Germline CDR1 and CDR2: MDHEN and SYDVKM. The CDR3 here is CASSPRASGRLRDEQFF. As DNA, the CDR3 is TGTGCCAGCAGCCCAAGGGCTAGCGGGAGGTTGAGGGATGAGCAGTTCTTC.

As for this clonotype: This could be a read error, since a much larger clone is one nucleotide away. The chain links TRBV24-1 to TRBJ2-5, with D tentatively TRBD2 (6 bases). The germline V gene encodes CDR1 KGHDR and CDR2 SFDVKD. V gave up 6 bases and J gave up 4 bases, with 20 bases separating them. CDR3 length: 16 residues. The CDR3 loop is CATSYSRQGGGETQYF. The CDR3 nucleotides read TGTGCCACCAGTTATTCCCGGCAGGGAGGTGGAGAGACCCAGTACTTC.

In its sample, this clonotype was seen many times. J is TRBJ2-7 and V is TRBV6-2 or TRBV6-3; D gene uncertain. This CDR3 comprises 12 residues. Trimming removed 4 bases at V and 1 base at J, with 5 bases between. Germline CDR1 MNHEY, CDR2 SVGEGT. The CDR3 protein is CASSSDSYEQYF. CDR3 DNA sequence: TGTGCCAGCAGTTCGGATTCCTACGAGCAGTACTTC.

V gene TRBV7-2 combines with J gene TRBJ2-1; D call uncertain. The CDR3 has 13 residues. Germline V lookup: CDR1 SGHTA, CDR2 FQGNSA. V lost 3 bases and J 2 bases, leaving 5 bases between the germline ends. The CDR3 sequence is CASSFPPYNEQFF. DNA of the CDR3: TGTGCCAGCAGCTTTCCCCCCTACAATGAGCAGTTCTTC. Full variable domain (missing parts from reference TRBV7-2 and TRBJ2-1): GAGVSQSPSNKVTEKGKDVELRCDPISGHTALYWYRQSLGQGLEFLIYFQGNSAPDKSGLPSDRFSAERTGGSVSTLTIQRTQQEDSAVYLCASSFPPYNEQFFGPGTRLTVL.

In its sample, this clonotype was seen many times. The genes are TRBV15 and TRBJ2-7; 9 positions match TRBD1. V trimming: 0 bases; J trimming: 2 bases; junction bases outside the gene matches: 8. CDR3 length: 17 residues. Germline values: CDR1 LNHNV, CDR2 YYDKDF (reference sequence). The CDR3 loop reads CATSRDPRRQGAYEQYF. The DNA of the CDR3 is TGTGCCACCAGCAGAGATCCGCGTCGACAGGGGGCCTACGAGCAGTACTTC. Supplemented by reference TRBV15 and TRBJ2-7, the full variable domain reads DAMVIQNPRYQVTQFGKPVTLSCSQTLNHNVMYWYQQKSSQAPKLLFHYYDKDFNNEADTPDNFQSRRPNTSFCFLDIRSPGLGDTAMYLCATSRDPRRQGAYEQYFGPGTRLTVT.

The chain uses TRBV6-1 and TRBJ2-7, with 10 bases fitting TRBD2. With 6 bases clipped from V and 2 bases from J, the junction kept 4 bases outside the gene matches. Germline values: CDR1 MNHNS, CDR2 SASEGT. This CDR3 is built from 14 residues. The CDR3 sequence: CASSPSGSAYEQYF. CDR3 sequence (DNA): TGTGCCAGCAGCCCTAGCGGGAGCGCCTACGAGCAGTACTTC.

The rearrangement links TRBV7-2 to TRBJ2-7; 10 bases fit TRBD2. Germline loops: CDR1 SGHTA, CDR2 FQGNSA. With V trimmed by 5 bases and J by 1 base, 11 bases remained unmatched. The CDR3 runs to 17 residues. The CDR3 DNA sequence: TGTGCCAGCAGCCCCTGGGGGGTAGCGGGAGGTTCCTACGAGCAGTACTTC. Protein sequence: CASSPWGVAGGSYEQYF.

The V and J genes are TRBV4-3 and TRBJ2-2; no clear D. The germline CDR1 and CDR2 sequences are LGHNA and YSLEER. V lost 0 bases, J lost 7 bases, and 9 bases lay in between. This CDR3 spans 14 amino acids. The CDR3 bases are TGCGCCAGCAGCCAAGATAAAGGGTACGGGGAGCTGTTTTTT. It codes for CASSQDKGYGELFF.

The CDR3 bases are TGTGCCAGCAGCTTAGCTCTAGACAGGGGGAGCGAGTTCTTC. Protein: CASSLALDRGSEFF. The genes are TRBV7-2 and TRBJ2-1; TRBD1 agrees at 9 bases. With 0 bases clipped from V and 14 bases from J, the junction kept 8 bases outside the gene matches. In germline, CDR1 is SGHTA, CDR2 FQGNSA. The CDR3 is 14 residues long.